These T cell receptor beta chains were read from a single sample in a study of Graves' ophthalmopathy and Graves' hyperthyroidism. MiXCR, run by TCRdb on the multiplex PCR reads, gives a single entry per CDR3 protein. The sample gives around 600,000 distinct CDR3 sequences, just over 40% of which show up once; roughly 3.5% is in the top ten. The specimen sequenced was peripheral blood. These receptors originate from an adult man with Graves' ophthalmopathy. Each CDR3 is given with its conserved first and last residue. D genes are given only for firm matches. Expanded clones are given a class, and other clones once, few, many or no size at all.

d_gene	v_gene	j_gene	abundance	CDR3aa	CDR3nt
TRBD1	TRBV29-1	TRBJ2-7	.	CSLSTGFHEQYF	TGCAGTTTATCGACAGGGTTCCACGAGCAGTACTTC
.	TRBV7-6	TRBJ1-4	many	CASSLAGGREKLFF	TGTGCCAGCAGCTTAGCGGGGGGACGGGAAAAACTGTTTTTT
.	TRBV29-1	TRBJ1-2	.	CSLPGRGYGYTF	TGCAGCTTACCCGGACGAGGGTATGGCTACACCTTC
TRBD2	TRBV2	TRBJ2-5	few	CASSLGREKGTQYF	TGTGCCAGCAGTTTAGGGCGGGAGAAGGGGACCCAGTACTTC
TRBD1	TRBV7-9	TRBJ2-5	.	CASSSSGTGLETQYF	TGTGCCAGCAGCTCCAGCGGGACAGGGTTGGAGACCCAGTACTTC
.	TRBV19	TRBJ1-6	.	CASSMNHWAVGNSLLHF	TGTGCCAGTAGTATGAATCACTGGGCAGTCGGCAATTCACTCCTCCACTTT
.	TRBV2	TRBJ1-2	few	CASSPPSTSYGYTF	TGTGCCAGCTCACCACCGTCCACCAGCTATGGCTACACCTTC
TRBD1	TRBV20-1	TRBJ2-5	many	CSAKPGQGALETQYF	TGCAGTGCTAAACCGGGACAGGGGGCGTTGGAGACCCAGTACTTC
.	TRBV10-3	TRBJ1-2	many	CAISEWRDYGYTF	TGTGCCATCAGTGAATGGAGGGACTATGGCTACACCTTC
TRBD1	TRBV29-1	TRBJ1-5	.	CSVYEGADNQPQHF	TGCAGCGTGTACGAGGGGGCGGATAATCAGCCCCAGCATTTT
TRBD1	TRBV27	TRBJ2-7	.	CASSFGQVQYF	TGTGCCAGCAGTTTCGGACAGGTGCAGTACTTC
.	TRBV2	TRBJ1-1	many	CASSEIRVDTEAFF	TGTGCCAGCAGTGAGATCAGGGTGGACACTGAAGCTTTCTTT
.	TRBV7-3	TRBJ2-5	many	CASSLTYGGQETQYF	TGTGCCAGCAGCTTAACTTACGGGGGCCAAGAGACCCAGTACTTC
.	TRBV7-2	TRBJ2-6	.	CASSQAVQPHSGANVLTF	TGTGCCAGCAGCCAAGCGGTACAGCCACACTCTGGGGCCAACGTCCTGACTTTC
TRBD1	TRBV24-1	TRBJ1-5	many	CAVGQDSNQPQHF	TGTGCCGTAGGACAGGATAGCAATCAGCCCCAGCATTTT
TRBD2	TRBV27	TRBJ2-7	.	CASTSAGVSNEQYF	TGTGCCAGCACCTCAGCGGGAGTAAGCAACGAGCAGTACTTC
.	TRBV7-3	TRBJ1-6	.	CASSLYGWYSPLHF	TGTGCCAGCAGCTTATACGGGTGGTATTCACCCCTCCACTTT
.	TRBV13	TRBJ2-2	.	CASSPSAGTQHAGELFF	TGTGCCAGCAGCCCTAGCGCCGGGACCCAACACGCCGGGGAGCTGTTTTTT
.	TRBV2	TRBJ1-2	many	CATTHQRHGYTF	TGTGCCACAACACACCAACGGCATGGCTACACCTTC
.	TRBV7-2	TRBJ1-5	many	CASSHGVAGHQPQHF	TGTGCCAGCAGCCACGGGGTGGCCGGTCATCAGCCCCAGCATTTT
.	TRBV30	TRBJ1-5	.	CAWSERMDQPQHF	TGTGCCTGGAGTGAAAGGATGGATCAGCCCCAGCATTTT
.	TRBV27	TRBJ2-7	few	CASSLVGDKYEQYF	TGTGCCAGCAGTTTGGTAGGGGACAAATACGAGCAGTACTTC
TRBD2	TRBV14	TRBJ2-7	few	CASSRQNSGRRHEQYF	TGTGCCAGCAGCCGCCAGAATAGCGGGAGGAGGCACGAGCAGTACTTC
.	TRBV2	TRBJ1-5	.	CASSLREGRTGEQHF	TGTGCCAGCAGTTTACGTGAAGGGAGGACGGGGGAGCAGCATTTT
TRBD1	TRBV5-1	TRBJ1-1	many	CASSLVGDRDTEAFF	TGCGCCAGCAGCTTGGTAGGGGACAGGGACACTGAAGCTTTCTTT
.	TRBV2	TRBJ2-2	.	CASSQRLIGTGELFF	TGTGCCAGCAGCCAAAGACTGATCGGTACCGGGGAGCTGTTTTTT
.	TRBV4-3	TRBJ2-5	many	CASSQDGTSRQETQYF	TGCGCCAGCAGCCAAGATGGGACTTCTCGACAAGAGACCCAGTACTTC
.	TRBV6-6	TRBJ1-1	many	CALGRSPEAFF	TGTGCCCTAGGCCGTTCCCCTGAAGCTTTCTTT
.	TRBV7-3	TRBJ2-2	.	CASSHDTRGTGELFF	TGTGCCAGCAGCCACGACACCCGGGGGACCGGGGAGCTGTTTTTT
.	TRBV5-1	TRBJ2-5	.	CASSLVQGLQETQYF	TGCGCCAGCAGCTTGGTACAGGGCCTCCAAGAGACCCAGTACTTC
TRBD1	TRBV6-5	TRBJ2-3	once	CAIRLQGVTDTQYF	TGTGCCATCAGACTACAGGGGGTGACAGATACGCAGTATTTT
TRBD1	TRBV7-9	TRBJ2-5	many	CASSLGQGVETQYF	TGTGCCAGCAGCTTAGGACAGGGAGTGGAGACCCAGTACTTC
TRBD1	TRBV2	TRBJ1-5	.	CASSGPGTGSLSSNQPQHF	TGTGCCAGCAGTGGCCCCGGGACAGGGTCTTTGTCTAGCAATCAGCCCCAGCATTTT
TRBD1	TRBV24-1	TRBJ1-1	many	CATRDRTNTEAFF	TGTGCCACCCGGGACAGGACGAACACTGAAGCTTTCTTT
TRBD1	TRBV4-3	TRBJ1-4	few	CASSQDRGISEKLFF	TGCGCCAGCAGCCAGGACAGGGGCATTAGTGAAAAACTGTTTTTT
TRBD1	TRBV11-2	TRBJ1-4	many	CASSFGQGVEKLFF	TGTGCCAGCAGCTTCGGACAGGGAGTTGAAAAACTGTTTTTT
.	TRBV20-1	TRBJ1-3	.	CSARSGPSGNTIYF	TGCAGTGCTAGAAGTGGACCCTCTGGAAACACCATATATTTT
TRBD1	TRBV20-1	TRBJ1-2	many	CSASRGDRAYGYTF	TGCAGTGCTAGCCGAGGGGACAGGGCCTATGGCTACACCTTC
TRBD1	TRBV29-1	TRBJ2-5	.	CSSTGGTWTQYF	TGCAGCTCGACAGGGGGTACGTGGACCCAGTACTTC
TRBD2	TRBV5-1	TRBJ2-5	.	CVSSLVTSGIETQYF	TGCGTCAGCAGCTTGGTGACTAGCGGGATTGAGACCCAGTACTTC
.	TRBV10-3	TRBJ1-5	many	CAISTRQTNQPQHF	TGTGCCATCAGTACCCGACAGACCAATCAGCCCCAGCATTTT
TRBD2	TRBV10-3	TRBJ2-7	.	CAIGTSLPGNEQYF	TGTGCCATCGGGACTAGCTTGCCCGGAAACGAGCAGTACTTC
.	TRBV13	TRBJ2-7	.	CAGTPPWGALQYEQYF	TGTGCCGGCACCCCACCGTGGGGGGCCCTGCAGTACGAGCAGTACTTC
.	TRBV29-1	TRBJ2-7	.	CSLAPGMDREQYF	TGCAGCTTGGCCCCGGGCATGGATAGAGAGCAGTACTTC
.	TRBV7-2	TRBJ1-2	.	CASSLFRQWGGYTF	TGTGCCAGCAGCTTATTTAGACAGTGGGGTGGCTACACCTTC
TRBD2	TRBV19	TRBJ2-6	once	CASALAGVSGANVLTF	TGTGCCAGTGCCCTGGCGGGGGTCTCTGGGGCCAACGTCCTGACTTTC
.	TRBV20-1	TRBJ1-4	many	CSARDPAGEKLFF	TGCAGTGCTAGGGACCCCGCGGGCGAAAAACTGTTTTTT
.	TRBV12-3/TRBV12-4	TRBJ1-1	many	CASSPETFGRAFF	TGTGCCAGCAGCCCCGAAACCTTCGGTAGGGCTTTCTTT
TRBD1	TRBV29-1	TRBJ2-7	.	CSVASGTGVGEQYF	TGCAGCGTTGCATCCGGGACAGGGGTGGGCGAGCAGTACTTC
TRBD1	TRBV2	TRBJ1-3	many	CASSARTGGDTIYF	TGTGCCAGCAGTGCCCGGACAGGGGGGGACACCATATATTTT
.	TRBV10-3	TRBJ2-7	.	CAWISGHRYEQYF	TGTGCCTGGATATCGGGACACCGCTACGAGCAGTACTTC
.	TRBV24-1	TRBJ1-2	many	CATSDVRDGKNYGYTF	TGTGCCACCAGTGATGTGCGGGACGGAAAAAACTATGGCTACACCTTC